This TCR beta chain was documented in a study of shared clonotypes between healthy human individuals. About the study: Three plates were used per donor for CD4 naive, three for CD4 memory, two for CD8 naive and one for CD8 memory. Study-level findings and limits: Donor clonotype sharing was expected to depend on sequencing depth.

Sequencing was performed with immunoSEQ multiplex PCR; in TCRdb, only in-frame clones are kept and a portion is missing. Of some 1.4 million clones in the sample, 95% to 97% were seen once. Germline V gives CDR1 KGHSH, CDR2 LQKENI. Trimming removed 3 bases at V and 5 bases at J, with 16 bases between. There are 15 residues in the CDR3. The authors divided CD4+ cells into CD45RA+ naive and CD45RA-negative memory subsets. Concerning this clone: What it binds is not known.

This sequence originates from a man younger than 45 in good health. Sequenced: naive CD4+ T cells sorted from blood. Sample subset: CD45RA+ positively selected. J is TRBJ2-5 and V is TRBV18; unclear D gene. Here the CDR3 DNA reads TGTGCCAGCTCACCGCCCGGAACACGGCGGGAGACCCAGTACTTC. Its protein is CASSPPGTRRETQYF.